This T cell receptor (beta chain) appears in the sequencing data of a study of OX40 agonist ivuxolimab in advanced cancers. Method: immunoSEQ multiplex PCR; TCRdb's copy keeps in-frame clones and lacks some. The repertoire holds roughly 49,000 clones, with over 75% as singletons. The sample holds a few counts of this clone. V dropped 1 base and J dropped 0 bases, with 16 bases sitting between them. The CDR3 extends over 18 amino acids. The germline V gene encodes CDR1 SEHNR and CDR2 FQNEAQ (reference sequence). This specimen was CD4+ or CD8+ T cells sorted from blood, taken in a trial of the OX40 agonist ivuxolimab. The V and J genes are TRBV7-9 and TRBJ2-4; D not certain. This receptor was taken from an adult with an advanced solid tumor such as melanoma, head and neck, liver or kidney cancer. CDR3 region: CASSLVPDGSIAKNIQYF. CDR3 nucleotide sequence: TGTGCCAGCAGCTTAGTACCCGACGGTTCAATAGCCAAAAACATTCAGTACTTC.